Here is one T cell receptor beta chain with its context. There is no known antigen for this receptor. No clone much larger than this one lies a single base away; base qualities are absent. Using immunoSEQ, frozen genomic DNA was subjected to high-throughput TCRbeta CDR3 sequencing, a process that included PCR amplification, mapping, bias correction and internal controls. Under the source paper's analysis protocol: Only productive rearrangements were retained, with each unique TCRbeta sequence defined by its CDR3 nucleotide sequence together with its V and J gene. Donor-reactive sequences required at least 5-fold expansion in CFSE-low cells versus unstimulated pre-transplant cells and at least 0.01% frequency. Minimum frequency thresholds were set for each subject on the basis of the unstimulated sample with the lowest template count, so that a detection power of at least 90% was ensured. Jensen-Shannon divergence between the top 1000 TCRbeta sequences post- versus pre-transplant served as the measure of repertoire turnover. Changes in detection of donor-reactive sequences were tested with two-sided Fisher's exact tests. As stored in TCRdb, this immuneACCESS dataset retains in-frame rearrangements with V and J assigned. A fraction of the clones does not appear; measured against another copy, unresolved V genes explain less than half of the discrepancy, and the remainder lacks a known reason. D and trimming were read from the DNA, whereas the V and J calls and clone size are those reported in that table. Here the sample has 75,000 to 100,000 clones; 80% to 85% occur a single time. In total, the top ten clones hold around 0.5% of the sample.

The germline V gene (reference sequence) sets CDR1 to GTSNPN and CDR2 to SVGIG. The CDR3 starts with the cysteine, ends with the phenylalanine, and has 11 residues. Solely the CDR3 DNA is kept, with 33 bases framed from the first base. V gives up 0 bases and J gives up 11 bases, and the segment between their germline ends measures 10 bases. This sample was taken from a study of T cell clones after liver transplantation (dated by TCRdb to the late 2010s). In terms of the full investigation: The samples were obtained from ITN030ST, a randomized trial that attempted immunosuppression withdrawal within 2 years after liver transplantation. Blood samples were collected pre-transplant, pre-randomization before withdrawal, and post-randomization after either complete withdrawal or failed withdrawal. After a pre-transplant mixed lymphocyte reaction, TCRbeta sequencing was used to pinpoint donor-reactive T cell clones, which were subsequently tracked in post-transplant blood. To count as tolerant, a recipient had to stay completely off immunosuppression for at least one year without liver enzymes climbing beyond twice the upper limit of normal. As an antigen-independent comparator for the donor-reactive sequences, third party-reactive TCRbeta sequences from pre-transplant MLRs were identified as well. Of the eight recipients, a few were HCV-positive, while the remaining recipients had been transplanted for non-autoimmune, non-viral indications. A cohort of 8 liver transplant recipients was studied, of whom 3 were classified as tolerant and 5 as non-tolerant. Subjects received no induction therapy and standard immunosuppression until randomization at 12-24 months post-transplant. Overall results and qualifications from the work: A greater decline was seen for donor-reactive sequences than for third party-reactive sequences, suggesting partial antigen-specific deletion unrelated to withdrawal success. The conclusions were considered preliminary, being limited by small, heterogeneous patient numbers and non-standardized post-transplant time points. Low numbers of available donor cells limited the measurable donor-reactive repertoire in a couple of subjects. Without allograft tissue specimens, donor-reactive T cells may have migrated into the graft rather than being deleted. In 5 of 8 subjects, regardless of tolerance or HCV status, circulating donor-reactive CD4 TCRbeta sequences dropped significantly post-transplant. After accounting for repertoire turnover, donor-reactive detection was significantly reduced in 7 of 8 subjects for CD4 and 8 of 8 for CD8.

Unstimulated PBMCs, after thawing, were stained for CD3, CD4 and CD8 and then FACS-sorted into CD3+CD4+ and CD3+CD8+ populations. All 8 studied subjects were randomized to immunosuppression withdrawal. The Qiagen DNeasy Blood and Tissue Kit was used for isolation of genomic DNA. The rearrangement joined TRBV30 to TRBJ1-1; the D gene is perhaps TRBD1, on 6 matching bases. The sequencing here drew on CD4+ T cells from blood, taken roughly 3.5 years after liver transplant. The clonotype comes from a human patient who received a liver transplant. After a transplant, the graft donor may have provided part of the T cells. This receptor carries the CDR3 CAWSVQGRAFF. The DNA reads TGTGCCTGGAGTGTTCAGGGGAGGGCTTTCTTT. Supplemented by the reference TRBV30 and TRBJ1-1 proteins around the CDR3, the complete variable domain is SQTIHQWPATLVQPVGSPLSLECTVEGTSNPNLYWYRQAAGRGLQLLFYSVGIGQISSEVPQNLSASRPQDRQFILSSKKLLLSDSGFYLCAWSVQGRAFFGQGTRLTVV.